This TCR beta chain was recovered during a study of early T cells in non-severe SARS-CoV-2 infection (dated by TCRdb to the early 2020s). About the study as a whole: Bulk RNA from unsorted whole blood was used for TCR sequencing, so alpha and beta chains could not be paired. Overall results and qualifications from the work: VDJdb matching was skewed toward anti-spike CD8 responses, so virus-specific expansions were likely underestimated and private and CD4 specificities were missed.

As to this clonotype: Its antigen is not yet known. There are no base qualities to consult, and no much larger clone falls within one base.

The CDR3 spans 13 residues, from the cysteine through the phenylalanine. The kept DNA is CDR3 alone, 39 bases in frame from the first base. Taken from the germline V gene, the CDR1 and CDR2 loops are MDHEN and SYDVKM. V gives up 2 bases and J gives up 8 bases, and the segment between their germline ends measures 10 bases. This was a case-control study nested in a cohort of healthcare workers in London, UK, who had nasopharyngeal swab PCR tests and blood samples taken every week. Between 23 and 31 March 2020, the week of the UK lockdown, healthcare workers were enrolled and then followed up weekly for as long as 16 weeks. The receptor library was made with 5' RACE. TCRdb shows the sequencer as NextSeq 500. To correct for sequencing error and PCR bias, the TCR library protocol tagged individual cDNA molecules with unique molecular identifiers. TCR alpha and beta chains were both sequenced, and the abundances of alpha and beta sequences in each sample were closely correlated with each other. Per the source publication's procedure: Decombinator V4 was used to perform V gene, J gene and CDR3 annotation of TCR sequences. TCRs were defined as expanded if a significant change between any two time points was detected under a Poisson model with p below 0.0001. TCR abundances were normalised to the total number of TCRs sequenced in each sample and reported as counts per million. MAIT TCRs were defined by TRAV1-2 paired with TRAJ12, TRAJ20 or TRAJ33, and iNKT TCRs by TRAV10 paired with TRAJ18. VDJdb, accessed on 1 November 2021, was searched for TCRs annotated for CMV, EBV and SARS-CoV-2, and TCRs annotated for more than one antigen were excluded. Using fastp at Q25 and MiXCR, TCRdb reprocessed the public reads and kept productive beta chains. Rows merge per CDR3 protein into single entries with the most common DNA and genes. The V and J calls shown here were made by TCRdb, not taken from the authors' results. The table for this sample lists some 46,000 distinct CDR3 sequences; approximately 8.5% of them were counted only once. The ten largest clones capture about 16% of the sample.

The chain uses TRBV28 and TRBJ2-1; a confident D gene designation cannot be given. The receptor comes from an adult who was a healthcare worker with PCR-confirmed SARS-CoV-2 infection or an uninfected control (not recorded which). Sequenced input: whole blood. The DNA sequence is TGTGCCAGCAGTTTAGGTTTCCGCGATGAGCAGTTCTTC. This translates into CASSLGFRDEQFF.